Listed below are T cell receptor beta chains from one sample, sequenced in a study of T cells in Graves' hyperthyroidism and ophthalmopathy. Each CDR3 protein gets one entry after TCRdb re-called the multiplex PCR reads with MiXCR. The sample consists of about 840,000 distinct CDR3 sequences, roughly 37% of them appearing once. The material sequenced was blood. The source is a man between 18 and 35 years old with Graves' hyperthyroidism. The CDR3 runs from the conserved cysteine through the conserved F or W. Each record gives: D gene, J gene, clone size, V gene, CDR3 protein, CDR3 DNA. A D gene is named only where the DNA matches it firmly. Some rows have no size entry. The others give once, few or many, or a class for an expanded clone.

D: TRBD1; J: TRBJ2-7; size: NA; V: TRBV20-1; CDR3: CSASTGENSYEQYF; DNA: TGCAGTGCTTCTACAGGGGAAAACTCCTACGAGCAGTACTTC
D: TRBD1; J: TRBJ1-4; size: many; V: TRBV10-3; CDR3: CAIKGQGAREEKLFF; DNA: TGTGCCATCAAGGGACAGGGGGCAAGGGAGGAAAAACTGTTTTTT
D: NA; J: TRBJ2-7; size: NA; V: TRBV19; CDR3: CASSMRGTGNEQYF; DNA: TGTGCCAGTAGTATGAGAGGAACAGGGAACGAGCAGTACTTC
D: NA; J: TRBJ1-4; size: NA; V: TRBV20-1; CDR3: CSARGGEATNEKLFF; DNA: TGCAGTGCTAGGGGCGGGGAAGCGACTAATGAAAAACTGTTTTTT
D: NA; J: TRBJ2-7; size: NA; V: TRBV13; CDR3: CASTFTRGVLSYEQYF; DNA: TGTGCCAGCACCTTCACTCGAGGGGTCCTTTCCTACGAGCAGTACTTC
D: NA; J: TRBJ1-4; size: NA; V: TRBV5-1; CDR3: CASSFRQGATNEKLFF; DNA: TGCGCCAGCAGCTTCAGGCAGGGAGCAACTAATGAAAAACTGTTTTTT
D: NA; J: TRBJ2-5; size: NA; V: TRBV7-2; CDR3: CASSYSGQGEGTQYF; DNA: TGTGCCAGCAGTTACTCGGGGCAGGGTGAGGGGACCCAGTACTTC
D: NA; J: TRBJ1-1; size: few; V: TRBV20-1; CDR3: CSVRGRTNTEAFF; DNA: TGCAGTGTCCGAGGACGGACGAACACTGAAGCTTTCTTT
D: TRBD2; J: TRBJ2-5; size: NA; V: TRBV20-1; CDR3: CSARDRLRLAGLQETQYF; DNA: TGCAGTGCTCGAGATCGGCTCCGGCTAGCGGGGCTTCAAGAGACCCAGTACTTC
D: NA; J: TRBJ2-2; size: few; V: TRBV9; CDR3: CASRGTLNTGELFF; DNA: TGTGCCAGCCGCGGGACGCTGAACACCGGGGAGCTGTTTTTT
D: NA; J: TRBJ2-2; size: NA; V: TRBV5-1; CDR3: CASLQPTGELYF; DNA: TGCGCCAGCTTACAACCCACCGGGGAGCTGTACTTC
D: TRBD1; J: TRBJ1-1; size: few; V: TRBV11-1; CDR3: CASRDSIRNTEAFF; DNA: TGTGCCAGCCGGGACAGCATACGGAACACTGAAGCTTTCTTT
D: TRBD1; J: TRBJ1-6; size: NA; V: TRBV10-3; CDR3: CAATTGGDSPLHF; DNA: TGTGCCGCTACGACAGGGGGCGATTCACCCCTCCACTTT
D: NA; J: TRBJ1-3; size: many; V: TRBV15; CDR3: CATSRDHGASGNTIYF; DNA: TGTGCCACCAGCAGAGACCATGGGGCTTCTGGAAACACCATATATTTT
D: TRBD1; J: TRBJ2-7; size: NA; V: TRBV4-2; CDR3: CASSQDLTGPWEQYF; DNA: TGTGCCAGCAGCCAAGATCTGACAGGGCCGTGGGAGCAGTACTTC
D: TRBD1; J: TRBJ1-3; size: NA; V: TRBV7-9; CDR3: CASGWGQHLSGNTIYF; DNA: TGTGCCAGCGGCTGGGGACAGCACCTCTCTGGAAACACCATATATTTT
D: TRBD1; J: TRBJ1-5; size: NA; V: TRBV25-1; CDR3: CASTGPGGDQPQHF; DNA: TGTGCCAGCACGGGCCCAGGGGGTGATCAGCCCCAGCATTTT
D: NA; J: TRBJ2-7; size: NA; V: TRBV5-1; CDR3: CASSPELASSYEQYF; DNA: TGCGCCAGCAGCCCGGAACTAGCCTCCTCCTACGAGCAGTACTTC
D: NA; J: TRBJ1-1; size: many; V: TRBV25-1; CDR3: CASSELYGDTEAFF; DNA: TGTGCCAGCAGTGAATTGTATGGCGACACTGAAGCTTTCTTT
D: NA; J: TRBJ2-7; size: many; V: TRBV25-1; CDR3: CASSDPVPHEQYF; DNA: TGTGCCAGCAGTGACCCTGTCCCCCACGAGCAGTACTTC
D: NA; J: TRBJ1-1; size: few; V: TRBV19; CDR3: CASQYGSQNTEAFF; DNA: TGTGCCAGCCAATACGGCAGTCAGAACACTGAAGCTTTCTTT
D: NA; J: TRBJ1-1; size: many; V: TRBV9; CDR3: CASSETGVDTEAFF; DNA: TGTGCCAGCAGCGAGACCGGAGTGGACACTGAAGCTTTCTTT
D: TRBD1; J: TRBJ1-6; size: NA; V: TRBV19; CDR3: CASSYSGQWNSPLHF; DNA: TGTGCCAGCAGTTACTCGGGACAGTGGAATTCACCCCTCCACTTT
D: NA; J: TRBJ2-7; size: NA; V: TRBV12-3/TRBV12-4; CDR3: CASSLPGPREQYF; DNA: TGTGCCAGCAGTCTCCCCGGGCCCCGGGAGCAGTACTTC
D: NA; J: TRBJ1-2; size: many; V: TRBV11-2; CDR3: CASTNQGTNYGYTF; DNA: TGTGCCAGCACCAATCAGGGGACTAACTATGGCTACACCTTC
D: NA; J: TRBJ1-1; size: many; V: TRBV5-1; CDR3: CASSLHPAVRFF; DNA: TGCGCCAGCAGCTTACACCCAGCGGTGAGGTTCTTT
D: NA; J: TRBJ2-5; size: many; V: TRBV7-9; CDR3: CASSRTGGETQYF; DNA: TGCGCCAGCAGCCGGACAGGAGGGGAGACCCAGTACTTC
D: NA; J: TRBJ1-6; size: many; V: TRBV7-2; CDR3: CASSLEAESPLHF; DNA: TGTGCCAGCAGCTTAGAGGCGGAATCACCCCTCCACTTT
D: TRBD1; J: TRBJ1-2; size: NA; V: TRBV5-6; CDR3: CASSLWTGLGSNYGYTF; DNA: TGTGCCAGCAGCCTATGGACAGGGCTTGGCTCTAACTATGGCTACACCTTC
D: TRBD1; J: TRBJ1-5; size: NA; V: TRBV10-3; CDR3: CAISDSGTGKNEHF; DNA: TGTGCCATCAGTGACTCCGGGACAGGGAAGAACGAGCATTTT
D: NA; J: TRBJ1-5; size: many; V: TRBV7-3; CDR3: CASSEGLYSNQPQHF; DNA: TGTGCCAGCAGCGAAGGCCTATATAGCAATCAGCCCCAGCATTTT
D: TRBD1; J: TRBJ1-3; size: NA; V: TRBV7-9; CDR3: CASSSPDRGNTIYF; DNA: TGTGCCAGCAGCTCCCCGGACAGGGGAAACACCATATATTTT
D: NA; J: TRBJ1-5; size: NA; V: TRBV6-1; CDR3: CASSDLGGFSNQPQHF; DNA: TGTGCCAGCAGTGATCTTGGCGGATTTAGCAATCAGCCCCAGCATTTT
D: TRBD1; J: TRBJ1-2; size: NA; V: TRBV27; CDR3: CASSTLTGPYGYTF; DNA: TGTGCCAGCAGTACACTGACAGGGCCCTATGGCTACACCTTC
D: NA; J: TRBJ1-2; size: few; V: TRBV15; CDR3: CATSRAHRADNYGYTF; DNA: TGTGCCACCAGCAGGGCTCACAGGGCGGATAACTATGGCTACACCTTC
D: NA; J: TRBJ1-1; size: many; V: TRBV15; CDR3: CATSRDGGDWRRETEAFF; DNA: TGTGCCACCAGCAGAGATGGGGGCGACTGGCGCAGAGAGACTGAAGCTTTCTTT
D: NA; J: TRBJ1-2; size: few; V: TRBV7-2; CDR3: CASSLYQGRYGYTF; DNA: TGTGCCAGCAGCTTATACCAGGGCCGCTATGGCTACACCTTC
D: TRBD2; J: TRBJ2-7; size: NA; V: TRBV20-1; CDR3: CSPEQREGSYEQYF; DNA: TGCAGTCCGGAACAGCGGGAGGGTTCCTACGAGCAGTACTTC
D: NA; J: TRBJ2-5; size: many; V: TRBV7-9; CDR3: CASSFDISQETQYF; DNA: TGTGCCAGCAGCTTCGACATTAGTCAAGAGACCCAGTACTTC
D: TRBD1; J: TRBJ1-1; size: NA; V: TRBV10-3; CDR3: CAIRTGTGAEAFF; DNA: TGTGCCATCCGAACCGGGACAGGGGCTGAAGCTTTCTTT
D: NA; J: TRBJ1-5; size: few; V: TRBV6-5; CDR3: CASSPPSGAHQPQHF; DNA: TGTGCCAGCAGTCCGCCTTCAGGGGCTCATCAGCCCCAGCATTTT
D: NA; J: TRBJ1-2; size: NA; V: TRBV9; CDR3: CASSEHDSNYGYTF; DNA: TGTGCCAGCAGCGAACACGATTCTAACTATGGCTACACCTTC
D: NA; J: TRBJ2-6; size: NA; V: TRBV12-3/TRBV12-4; CDR3: CASLGLSGANVLTF; DNA: TGTGCCAGCTTGGGGCTTTCTGGGGCCAACGTCCTGACTTTC
D: NA; J: TRBJ1-1; size: few; V: TRBV5-6; CDR3: CASSFGEIYTEAFF; DNA: TGTGCCAGCAGCTTCGGGGAAATCTACACTGAAGCTTTCTTT
D: TRBD1; J: TRBJ1-5; size: NA; V: TRBV2; CDR3: CATGGKSNQPQHF; DNA: TGTGCCACAGGGGGTAAGAGCAATCAGCCCCAGCATTTT
D: NA; J: TRBJ1-3; size: few; V: TRBV5-1; CDR3: CASSPQFLSGNTIYF; DNA: TGCGCCAGCAGCCCCCAATTTCTCTCTGGAAACACCATATATTTT
D: TRBD1; J: TRBJ1-2; size: many; V: TRBV20-1; CDR3: CSAREYGTGSGYTF; DNA: TGCAGTGCTAGAGAGTACGGGACAGGGAGCGGCTACACCTTC